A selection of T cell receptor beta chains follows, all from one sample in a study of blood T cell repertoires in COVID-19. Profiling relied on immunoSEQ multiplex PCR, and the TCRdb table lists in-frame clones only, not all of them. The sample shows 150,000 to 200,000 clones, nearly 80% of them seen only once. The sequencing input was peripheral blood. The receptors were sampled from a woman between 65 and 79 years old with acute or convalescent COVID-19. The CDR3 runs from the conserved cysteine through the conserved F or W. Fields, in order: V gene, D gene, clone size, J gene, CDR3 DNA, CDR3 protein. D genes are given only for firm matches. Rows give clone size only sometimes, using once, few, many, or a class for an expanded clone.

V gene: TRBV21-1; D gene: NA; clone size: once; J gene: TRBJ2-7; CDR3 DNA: TGTGCCAGCAGCAAAGATGCCAGCGGGAGGGTTGGGGACGAGCAGTACTTC; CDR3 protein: CASSKDASGRVGDEQYF
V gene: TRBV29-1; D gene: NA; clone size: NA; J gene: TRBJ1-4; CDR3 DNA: TGCAGCGTTGAAGAGGTCCGCGGGGTAAAACTGTTTTTT; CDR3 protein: CSVEEVRGVKLFF
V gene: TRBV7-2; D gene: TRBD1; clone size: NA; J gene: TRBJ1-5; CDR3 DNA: TGTGCCAGCAGCACGACAGGGGAACAGCCCCAGCATTTT; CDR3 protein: CASSTTGEQPQHF
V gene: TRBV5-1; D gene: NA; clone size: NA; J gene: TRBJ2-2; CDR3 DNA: TGCGCCAGCAGCTTGGTTCCGGGGGCGAACACCGGGGAGCTGTTTTTT; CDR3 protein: CASSLVPGANTGELFF
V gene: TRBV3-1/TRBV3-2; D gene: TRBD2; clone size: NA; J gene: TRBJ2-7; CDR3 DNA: TGTGCCAGCAGCGGGGGGACTAGCGGGATCTACGAGCAGTACTTC; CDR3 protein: CASSGGTSGIYEQYF
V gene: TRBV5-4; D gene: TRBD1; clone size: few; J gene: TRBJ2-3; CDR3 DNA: TGTGCCAGCAGCTATTATAGGGGGCGCGGAGATACGCAGTATTTT; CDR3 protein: CASSYYRGRGDTQYF
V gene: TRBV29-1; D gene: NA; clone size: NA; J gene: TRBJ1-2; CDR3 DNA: TGCAGCGGATCAGGGAACTATGGCTACACCTTC; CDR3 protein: CSGSGNYGYTF
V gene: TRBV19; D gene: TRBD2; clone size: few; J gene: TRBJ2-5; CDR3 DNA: TGTGCCAGTAGTATGGCTCTAGCGGGAGGGCCCACCCAAGAGACCCAGTACTTC; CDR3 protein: CASSMALAGGPTQETQYF
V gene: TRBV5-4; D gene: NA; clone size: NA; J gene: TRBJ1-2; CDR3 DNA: TGTGCCAGCAGCTTCGACCTCGGGTACTATGGCTACACCTTC; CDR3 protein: CASSFDLGYYGYTF
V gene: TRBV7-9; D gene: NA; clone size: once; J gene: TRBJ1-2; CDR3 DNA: TGTGCCAGCAGCTTAGGGCAGAATGCCAACTATGGCTACACCTTC; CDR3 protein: CASSLGQNANYGYTF
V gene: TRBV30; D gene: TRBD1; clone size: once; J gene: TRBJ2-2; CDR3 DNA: TGTGCCTCCACCATAGAATCCGGGACAGGGACCAACGGGGAGCTGTTTTTT; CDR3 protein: CASTIESGTGTNGELFF
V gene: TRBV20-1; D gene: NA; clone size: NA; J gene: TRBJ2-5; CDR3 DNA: TGCAGTGCTAATGTGGGCGAGACCCAGTACTTC; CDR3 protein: CSANVGETQYF
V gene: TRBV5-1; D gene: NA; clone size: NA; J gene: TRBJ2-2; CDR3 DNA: TGCGCCAGCAGCTTGTACGACAGTCCCAACACCGGGGAGCTGTTTTTT; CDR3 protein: CASSLYDSPNTGELFF
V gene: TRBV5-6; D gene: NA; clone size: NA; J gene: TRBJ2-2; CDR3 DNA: TGTGCCAGCAGCTTGATCCGCACCGGGGAGCTGTTTTTT; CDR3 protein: CASSLIRTGELFF
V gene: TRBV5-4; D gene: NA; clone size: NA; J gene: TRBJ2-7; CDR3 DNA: TGTGCCAGCAGCTTAGGTCCCGCTACGTCCCCGACTTCGGAGCAGTACTTC; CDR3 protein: CASSLGPATSPTSEQYF
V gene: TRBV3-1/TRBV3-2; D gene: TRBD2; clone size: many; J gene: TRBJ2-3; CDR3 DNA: TGTGCCAGCAGCCAAATTTTCCCGGGGGGCCAACTAGCGGGAGCATCAGATACGCAGTATTTT; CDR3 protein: CASSQIFPGGQLAGASDTQYF
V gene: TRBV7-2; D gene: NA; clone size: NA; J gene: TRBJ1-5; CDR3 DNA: TGTGCCAGCAGCTCAAAGGGGGATAGCAATCAGCCCCAGCATTTT; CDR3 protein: CASSSKGDSNQPQHF
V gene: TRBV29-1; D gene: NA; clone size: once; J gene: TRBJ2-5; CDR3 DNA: TGCAGCGTTACAACAGTTCAAGAGACCCAGTACTTC; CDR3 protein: CSVTTVQETQYF
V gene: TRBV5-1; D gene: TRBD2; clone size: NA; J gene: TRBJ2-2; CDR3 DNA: TGCGCCAGCAGCTTGTCGACTAGCGGGGCCAACACCGGGGAGCTGTTTTTT; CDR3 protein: CASSLSTSGANTGELFF
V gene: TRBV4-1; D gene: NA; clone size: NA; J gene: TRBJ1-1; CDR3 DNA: TGCGCCAGCAGCCAAGGAACAGGGTCCACTGAAGCTTTCTTT; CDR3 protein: CASSQGTGSTEAFF
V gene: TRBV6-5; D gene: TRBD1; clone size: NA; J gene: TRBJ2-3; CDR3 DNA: TGTGCCAGCAGTTACGGCAGGGGGCTTGGAGATACGCAGTATTTT; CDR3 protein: CASSYGRGLGDTQYF
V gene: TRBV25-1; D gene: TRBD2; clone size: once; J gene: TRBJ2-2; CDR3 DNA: TGTGCCAGCAGTGGGGGACTAGCGGGAGGGTTGTACACCGGGGAGCTGTTTTTT; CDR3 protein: CASSGGLAGGLYTGELFF
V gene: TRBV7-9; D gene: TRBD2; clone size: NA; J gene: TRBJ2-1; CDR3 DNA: TGTGCCAGCAGCTTAGTATTAGCGGGAGAGAATGAGCAGTTCTTC; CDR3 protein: CASSLVLAGENEQFF
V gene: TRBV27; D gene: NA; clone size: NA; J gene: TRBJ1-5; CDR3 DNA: TGTGCCAGCAGTCTCGCGCCGTCGCAGCCCCAGCATTTT; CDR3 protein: CASSLAPSQPQHF
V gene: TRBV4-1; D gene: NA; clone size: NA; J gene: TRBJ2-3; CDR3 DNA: TGCGCCAGCAGCCAAGTTCGCAGCGGCACAGATACGCAGTATTTT; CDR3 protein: CASSQVRSGTDTQYF
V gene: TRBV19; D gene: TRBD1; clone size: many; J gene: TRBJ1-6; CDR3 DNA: TGTGCCAGTAGTCCCGACAGGGGTGACTCACCCCTCCACTTT; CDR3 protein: CASSPDRGDSPLHF
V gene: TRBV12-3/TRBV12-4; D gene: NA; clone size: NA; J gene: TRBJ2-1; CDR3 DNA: TGTGCCAGCAGTTTGGGAGGATACAATGAGCAGTTCTTC; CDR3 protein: CASSLGGYNEQFF
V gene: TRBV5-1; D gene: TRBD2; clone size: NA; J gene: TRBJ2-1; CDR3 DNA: TGCGCCAGCAGCCGCACATCTAGCGGGAGTTATAATGAGCAGTTCTTC; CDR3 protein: CASSRTSSGSYNEQFF
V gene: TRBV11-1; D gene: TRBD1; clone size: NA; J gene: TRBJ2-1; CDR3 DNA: TGTGCCAGCAGCGTTCGGACGGGACAGGCCAACAATGAGCAGTTCTTC; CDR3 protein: CASSVRTGQANNEQFF
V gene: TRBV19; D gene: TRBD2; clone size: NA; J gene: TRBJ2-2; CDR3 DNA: TGTGCCAGTAGTAGGGGACTAGCGGGAGGACTCACCGGGGAGCTGTTTTTT; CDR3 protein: CASSRGLAGGLTGELFF
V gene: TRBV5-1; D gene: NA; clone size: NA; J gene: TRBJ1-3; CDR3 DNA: TGCGCCAGCAGCCTGGAGGGGGACTCTGGAAACACCATATATTTT; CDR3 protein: CASSLEGDSGNTIYF
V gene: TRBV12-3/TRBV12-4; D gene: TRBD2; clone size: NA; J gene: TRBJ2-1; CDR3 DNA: TGTGCCAGCAGTGCTGGACTAGACAATGAGCAGTTCTTC; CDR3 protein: CASSAGLDNEQFF
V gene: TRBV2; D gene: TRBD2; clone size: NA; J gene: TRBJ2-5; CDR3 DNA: TGTGCCAGCAGTAGGACTAGCGGGAGGCTCCTAAGGGCCCAAGAGACCCAGTACTTC; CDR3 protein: CASSRTSGRLLRAQETQYF
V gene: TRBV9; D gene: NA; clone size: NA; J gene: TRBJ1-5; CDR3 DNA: TGTGCCAGCCCTACACCCTATTCTTACAGCTTTAACACAAGCAATCAGCCCCAGCATTTT; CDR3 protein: CASPTPYSYSFNTSNQPQHF
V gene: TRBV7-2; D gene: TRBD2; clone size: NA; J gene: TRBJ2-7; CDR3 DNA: TGTGCCAGCAGCTTACGAGGACTAGCGGGAATCGACGAGCAGTACTTC; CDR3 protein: CASSLRGLAGIDEQYF
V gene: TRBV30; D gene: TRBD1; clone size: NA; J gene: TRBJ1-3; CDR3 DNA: TGTGCCTGGAGAGACACCGGGACAGGGGCTGGAAACACCATATATTTT; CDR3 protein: CAWRDTGTGAGNTIYF
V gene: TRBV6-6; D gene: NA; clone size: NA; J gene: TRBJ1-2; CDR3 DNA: TGTGCCAGCATTCCACGACTATCTAACTATGGCTACACCTTC; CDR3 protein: CASIPRLSNYGYTF
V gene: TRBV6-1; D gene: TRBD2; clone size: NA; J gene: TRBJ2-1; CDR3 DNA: TGTGCCAGCAGTGAATCTTGGGGGACTAGTAATGAGCAGTTCTTC; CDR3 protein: CASSESWGTSNEQFF